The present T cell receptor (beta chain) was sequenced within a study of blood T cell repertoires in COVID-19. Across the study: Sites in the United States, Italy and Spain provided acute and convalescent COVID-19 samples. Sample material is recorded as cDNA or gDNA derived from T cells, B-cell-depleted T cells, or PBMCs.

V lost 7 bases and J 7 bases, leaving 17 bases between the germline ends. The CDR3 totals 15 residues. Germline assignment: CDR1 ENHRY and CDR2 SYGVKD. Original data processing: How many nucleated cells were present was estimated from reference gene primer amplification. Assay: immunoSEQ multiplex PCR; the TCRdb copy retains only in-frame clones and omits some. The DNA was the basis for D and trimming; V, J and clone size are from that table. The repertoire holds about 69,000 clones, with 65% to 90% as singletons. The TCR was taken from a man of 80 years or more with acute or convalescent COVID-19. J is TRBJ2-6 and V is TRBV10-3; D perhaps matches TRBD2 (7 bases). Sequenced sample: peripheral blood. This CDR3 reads CAITRDPGGANVLTF. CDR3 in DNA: TGTGCCATCACTCGAGACCCGGGGGGCGCCAACGTCCTGACTTTC.